Shown below are 15 T cell receptor beta chains from a single sample sequenced in a study of cytomegalovirus exposure and HLA in healthy donors. The study ran its PCR with 60 Vbeta and 13 Jbeta primers. Repertoires were generated with immunoSEQ multiplex PCR, while TCRdb's copy carries only in-frame clones and drops some. Of about 130,000 clones in the sample, around 85% were seen once. Input material: PBMCs. Receptors were obtained from a man aged 18 to 29 in good health and CMV-seropositive.

This rearrangement joins TRBV11-2 to TRBJ1-1; 7 nucleotides align to TRBD1. This CDR3 has 18 amino acids. From germline, CDR1 is SGHAT and CDR2 FQNNGV. Trimming at V came to 8 bases and at J to 1 base, leaving 19 bases not matched to a gene. CDR3 sequence: CASRSPRGQLRKNTEAFF. The CDR3, as DNA: TGTGCCAGCCGATCCCCCCGGGGACAGCTTCGGAAGAACACTGAAGCTTTCTTT.

In this sample, this clone turned up once. The V call is TRBV12-5, the J call TRBJ2-7, with 9 bases that match TRBD1. The CDR3 loop spans 15 amino acids. J lost 3 bases, V lost 2 bases, and 5 bases had no gene match. Looked up from germline, CDR1 is LGHNT and CDR2 is FRNRAP. In DNA form, the CDR3 reads TGTGCTAGTGGTTTGACGCCGGGACAGGGCTACGAGCAGTACTTC. It specifies CASGLTPGQGYEQYF.

The chain employs TRBV6-5 and TRBJ2-7, with 7 bases that match TRBD1. Germline-derived CDR1 and CDR2 are MNHEY and SVGAGI. V trimming: 4 bases; J trimming: 6 bases; junction bases outside the gene matches: 6. The CDR3 consists of 13 residues. CDR3 region: CASSSVDRVEQYF. For the CDR3, the DNA is TGTGCCAGCAGTTCGGTAGACAGGGTCGAGCAGTACTTC.

This clone was observed once. The V call is TRBV7-2, the J call TRBJ2-3, with TRBD2 matching over 8 bases. The trim removed 1 base at V and 5 bases at J, leaving 5 bases unmatched. Germline CDR1 is SGHTA and CDR2 is FQGNSA. CDR3 size: 15 residues. CDR3 residues: CASSLGSGEGDTQYF. As DNA, the CDR3 is TGTGCCAGCAGCTTAGGTAGCGGGGAGGGAGATACGCAGTATTTT.

The rearrangement joins TRBV5-6 to TRBJ2-7, with TRBD1 as a possible D gene (5 bases). Trimming stripped 0 bases from V and 4 bases from J, with 14 bases between. The CDR3 spans 15 residues. Germline values: CDR1 SGHDT, CDR2 YYEEEE. The CDR3 is CASSLGGGAIYEQYF. The CDR3 DNA is TGTGCCAGCAGCTTGGGGGGCGGAGCCATATACGAGCAGTACTTC.

The chain recombines TRBV5-6 with TRBJ2-5; 9 bases align to TRBD1. This CDR3 contains 16 residues. Germline assignment: CDR1 SGHDT and CDR2 YYEEEE. Trimming at V came to 4 bases and at J to 7 bases, leaving 14 bases not matched to a gene. This chain's CDR3 is CASSPVGTGGDMTQYF. CDR3 in DNA: TGTGCCAGCAGCCCCGTAGGTACAGGGGGCGATATGACCCAGTACTTC. The whole variable domain, filled in from reference TRBV5-6 and TRBJ2-5, reads DAGVTQSPTHLIKTRGQQVTLRCSPKSGHDTVSWYQQALGQGPQFIFQYYEEEERQRGNFPDRFSGHQFPNYSSELNVNALLLGDSALYLCASSPVGTGGDMTQYFGPGTRLLVL.

This chain links TRBV29-1 with TRBJ1-1; the match to TRBD1 covers 9 bases. With 4 bases clipped from V and 0 bases from J, the junction kept 3 bases outside the gene matches. This CDR3 region has 14 residues. Germline CDR1 reads SQVTM; CDR2 reads ANQGSEA. The CDR3 nucleotides are TGCAGCGTTGGCCGACAGGGGGTGAACACTGAAGCTTTCTTT. Translating it yields CSVGRQGVNTEAFF.

This clone was seen a single time. The chain combines TRBV11-3 with TRBJ2-3, with 7 positions matching TRBD2. V lost 6 bases, J lost 0 bases, and 6 bases stayed unmatched. Germline CDR1 reads SGHNT; CDR2 reads YENEEA. This CDR3 region has 15 residues. CDR3 in amino acids: CASSSGPTSTDTQYF. In DNA form, the CDR3 reads TGTGCCAGCAGTAGCGGGCCTACTAGCACAGATACGCAGTATTTT.

The chain combines TRBV29-1 with TRBJ2-1; 11 bases line up with TRBD2. CDR1 is SQVTM, CDR2 ANQGSEA, per germline. V was clipped by 7 bases and J by 9 bases; unmatched bases: 5. This CDR3 spans 12 amino acids. The CDR3 region is CSATGTSGEQFF. The CDR3 region has the DNA TGCAGCGCCACTGGGACTAGCGGTGAGCAGTTCTTC.

This clone was detected only a few times. V and J are TRBV9 and TRBJ2-6; TRBD1 matches 7 bases. V trimming: 2 bases; J trimming: 0 bases; junction bases outside the gene matches: 5. The CDR3 totals 17 residues. Germline V gives CDR1 SGDLS, CDR2 YYNGEE. CDR3 coding DNA: TGTGCCAGCAGCGTCCCGGGACAGAGCTCTGGGGCCAACGTCCTGACTTTC. Translated: CASSVPGQSSGANVLTF.

This clone has a single count. This chain connects TRBV18 to TRBJ1-6, with 7 positions matching TRBD1. Germline V CDR1 and CDR2: KGHSH, LQKENI. V was pared by 2 bases and J by 9 bases, with 10 bases of the junction left unmatched. The length of the CDR3 is 16 residues. CDR3 in amino acids: CASSPNTGVDGSPLHF. The CDR3 nucleotides read TGTGCCAGCTCACCAAACACAGGGGTGGATGGTTCACCCCTCCACTTT.

By share, this clone ranks as medium-sized. V is TRBV18 and J is TRBJ1-1; 7 bases align to TRBD1. Germline loops: CDR1 KGHSH, CDR2 LQKENI. This CDR3 is built from 15 residues. V lost 8 bases and J lost 0; bases outside the gene matches: 9. The CDR3 spells CASKGTVSMNTEAFF. CDR3 DNA: TGTGCCAGCAAGGGGACAGTGAGTATGAACACTGAAGCTTTCTTT.

The chain uses TRBV7-2 and TRBJ2-2; D not resolved. V lost 1 base, J lost 7 bases, and 13 bases lay in between. Per germline, CDR1 SGHTA and CDR2 FQGNSA. The CDR3 consists of 15 residues. This CDR3 is CASSLVGQQVGELFF. The DNA for the CDR3 is TGTGCCAGCAGCTTAGTGGGCCAGCAGGTCGGGGAGCTGTTTTTT.

V gene TRBV12-5 combines with J gene TRBJ1-1; D is undetermined. Between the trimmed V and J ends, which lost 4 bases and 2 bases, there was a span of 8 bases. This CDR3 comprises 13 residues. Per the germline V gene, CDR1 is LGHNT and CDR2 is FRNRAP. CDR3 loop: CASGSGGNTEAFF. The CDR3 nucleotides are TGTGCTAGTGGTTCAGGAGGAAACACTGAAGCTTTCTTT.

This rearrangement joins TRBV19 to TRBJ1-1, with D hard to call. This CDR3 region has 15 residues. The germline CDR1 and CDR2 sequences are LNHDA and SQIVND (reference sequence). Trimming left V 3 bases short and J 0 bases short, with 11 bases between. The CDR3 nucleotides are TGTGCCAGTAGTATCCAGATAAGAATGAACACTGAAGCTTTCTTT. It codes for CASSIQIRMNTEAFF.